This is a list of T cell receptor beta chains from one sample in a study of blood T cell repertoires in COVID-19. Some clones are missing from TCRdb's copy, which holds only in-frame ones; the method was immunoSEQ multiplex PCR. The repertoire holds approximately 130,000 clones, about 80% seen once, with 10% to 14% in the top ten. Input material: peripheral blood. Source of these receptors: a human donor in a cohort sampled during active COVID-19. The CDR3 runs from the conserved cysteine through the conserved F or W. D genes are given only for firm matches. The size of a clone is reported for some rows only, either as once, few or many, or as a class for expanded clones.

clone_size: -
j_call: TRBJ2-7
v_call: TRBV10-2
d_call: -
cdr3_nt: TGCGCCAGCAGCCGTAACTCCTACGAGCAGTACTTC
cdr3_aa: CASSRNSYEQYF

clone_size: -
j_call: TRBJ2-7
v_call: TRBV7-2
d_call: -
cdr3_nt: TGTGCCAGCAGCTTACGAGGGGGCGAGCAGTACTTC
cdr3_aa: CASSLRGGEQYF

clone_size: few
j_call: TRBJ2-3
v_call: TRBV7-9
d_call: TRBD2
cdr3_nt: TGTGCCAGCAGCTCGAAGCGGGGGACGGCAGATACGCAGTATTTT
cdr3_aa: CASSSKRGTADTQYF

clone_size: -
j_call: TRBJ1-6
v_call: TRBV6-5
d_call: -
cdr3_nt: TGTGCCAGCAGTTACTCTCCGGCAGGCCGGGGTTCACCCCTCCACTTT
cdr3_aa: CASSYSPAGRGSPLHF

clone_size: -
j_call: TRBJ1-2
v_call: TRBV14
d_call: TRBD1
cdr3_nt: TGTGCCAGCAGCCACGACAGGGACTATGGCTACACCTTC
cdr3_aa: CASSHDRDYGYTF

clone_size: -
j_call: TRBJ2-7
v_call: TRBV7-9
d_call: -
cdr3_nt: TGTGCCAGCAGCTTAGACAATGCCGGGTCACGTAGGGAGCAGTACTTC
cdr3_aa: CASSLDNAGSRREQYF

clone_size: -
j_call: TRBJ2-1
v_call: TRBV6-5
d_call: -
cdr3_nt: TGTGCCAGCAGTTACTCGGGGGCTACCTACAATGAGCAGTTCTTC
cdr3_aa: CASSYSGATYNEQFF

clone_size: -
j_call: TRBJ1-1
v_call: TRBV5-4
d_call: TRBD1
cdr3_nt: TGTGCCAGCAGGTTACAGGGGGCGGGTACTGAAGCTTTCTTT
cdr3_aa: CASRLQGAGTEAFF

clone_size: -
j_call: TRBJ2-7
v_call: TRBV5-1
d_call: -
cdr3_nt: TGCGCCAGCAGCTTGGGGGGGACACACTACGAGCAGTACTTC
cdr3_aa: CASSLGGTHYEQYF

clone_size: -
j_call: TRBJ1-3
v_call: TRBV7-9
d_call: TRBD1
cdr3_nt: TGTGCCAGCAGCCGGACAGGCTCTGGAAACACCATATATTTT
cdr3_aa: CASSRTGSGNTIYF

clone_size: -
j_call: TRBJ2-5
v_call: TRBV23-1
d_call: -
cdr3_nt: TGCGCCAGCCGTTCCGGAGAGCCGTATCGACTCCAGTACTTC
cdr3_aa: CASRSGEPYRLQYF

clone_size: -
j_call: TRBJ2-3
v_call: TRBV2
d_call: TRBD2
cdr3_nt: TGTGCCAGCAGTGAACAGCGGGGGGGCCCAGATACGCAGTATTTT
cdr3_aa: CASSEQRGGPDTQYF

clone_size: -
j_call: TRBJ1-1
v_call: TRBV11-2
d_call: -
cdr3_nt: TGTGCCAGCAGCTTATTGGGCACCCGGAACACTGAAGCTTTCTTT
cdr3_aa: CASSLLGTRNTEAFF

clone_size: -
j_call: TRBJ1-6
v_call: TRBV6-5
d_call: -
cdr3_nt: TGTGCCAGTTCCCGGCAGGATAATTCACCCCTCCACTTT
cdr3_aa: CASSRQDNSPLHF

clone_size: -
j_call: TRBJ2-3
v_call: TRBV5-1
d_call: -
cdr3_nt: TGCGCCAGCAGCTTGGAAGGGACAACTAGCACAGATACGCAGTATTTT
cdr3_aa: CASSLEGTTSTDTQYF

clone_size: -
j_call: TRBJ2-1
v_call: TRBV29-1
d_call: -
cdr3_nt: TGCAGCGTTGGGGAGGTTTACAATGAGCAGTTCTTC
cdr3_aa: CSVGEVYNEQFF

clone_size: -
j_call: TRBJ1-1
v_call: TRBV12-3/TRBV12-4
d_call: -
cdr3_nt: TGTGCCAGCAGTTTAGGCGACACTGAAGCTTTCTTT
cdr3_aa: CASSLGDTEAFF

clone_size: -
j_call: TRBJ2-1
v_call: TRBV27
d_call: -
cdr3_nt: TGTGCCAGCAGTCCGACGACCGGGTTGGGGCAGTTCTTC
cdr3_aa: CASSPTTGLGQFF

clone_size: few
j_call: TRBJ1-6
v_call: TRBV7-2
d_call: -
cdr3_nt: TGTGCCAGCAGCTCGGGGGCGGGGGTTTCACCCCTCCACTTT
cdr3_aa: CASSSGAGVSPLHF

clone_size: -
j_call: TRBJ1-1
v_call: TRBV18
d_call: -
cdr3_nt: TGTGCCAGCTCACCACCGAGAGACACTGAAGCTTTCTTT
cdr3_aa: CASSPPRDTEAFF

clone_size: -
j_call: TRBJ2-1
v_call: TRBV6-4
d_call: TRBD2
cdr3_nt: TGTGCCAGCAGTATAAGCGGGGGGGCCGATGAGCAGTTCTTC
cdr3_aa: CASSISGGADEQFF

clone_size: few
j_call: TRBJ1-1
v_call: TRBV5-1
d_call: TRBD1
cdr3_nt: TGCGCCAGCAGTTGGACAGGGGGTGAAGCTTTCTTT
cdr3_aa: CASSWTGGEAFF

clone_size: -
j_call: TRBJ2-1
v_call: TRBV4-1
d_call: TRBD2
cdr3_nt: TGCGCCAGCAGCCATCTTGGGACTAGCGGGGGGGAGAGGGGCAATGAGCAGTTCTTC
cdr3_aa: CASSHLGTSGGERGNEQFF

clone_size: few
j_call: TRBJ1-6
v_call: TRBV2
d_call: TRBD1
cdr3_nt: TGTGCCAGTCGGAGCCCCAGGGGGCGTAATTCACCCCTCCACTTT
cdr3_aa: CASRSPRGRNSPLHF

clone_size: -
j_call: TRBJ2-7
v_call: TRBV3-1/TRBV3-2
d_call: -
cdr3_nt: TGTGCCAGCAGCTACCGTTCCTTAACAGGGAGAATCTACGAGCAGTACTTC
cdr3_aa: CASSYRSLTGRIYEQYF

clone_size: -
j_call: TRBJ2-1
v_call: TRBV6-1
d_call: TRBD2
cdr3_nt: TGTGCCAGCAGTGACCAACTAGCGGGGGGAGTGGAGCAGTTCTTC
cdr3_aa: CASSDQLAGGVEQFF

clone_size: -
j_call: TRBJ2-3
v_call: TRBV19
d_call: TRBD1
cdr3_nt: TGTGCCAGTAGAAAGACAGGGGGCGCGGACACAGATACGCAGTATTTT
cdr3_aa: CASRKTGGADTDTQYF

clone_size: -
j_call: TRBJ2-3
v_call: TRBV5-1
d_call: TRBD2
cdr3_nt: TGCGCCAGCAGCTTAGTTAAGGTCGGCGGGGGGGCCGATACGCAGTATTTT
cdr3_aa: CASSLVKVGGGADTQYF